This T cell receptor beta chain comes out of a study of sequential checkpoint blockade in melanoma. Germline CDR1 is SGHRS and CDR2 is YFSETQ. Between the trimmed V and J ends, which lost 2 bases and 4 bases, there was a span of 16 bases. CDR3 length: 16 residues. The assay was immunoSEQ multiplex PCR, and TCRdb's table has in-frame clones only and misses some. This sample carries approximately 21,000 clones, roughly 80% of them seen once, and the ten largest clones take about 9.4%. Treatment defined: randomized to nivolumab then ipilimumab (arm A) or the reverse (arm B). DNA-damaging chemotherapy had not been given to any patient beforehand.

This receptor was identified in a human donor with melanoma. V is TRBV5-1 and J is TRBJ2-1, with D possibly being TRBD1 (6 bases). The specimen was CD8+ T cells sorted from blood (inferred from file names), collected from a patient given nivolumab and ipilimumab in sequence. This CDR3 is CASSFAGQGRYNEQFF. CDR3 nucleotide sequence: TGCGCCAGCAGCTTCGCTGGGCAGGGGCGATACAATGAGCAGTTCTTC.